This TCR beta chain was sequenced in a study of cytomegalovirus exposure and HLA in healthy donors. In the study overall: It was reported in a later analysis that the same platform had been used for the 100 to 150 validation repertoires as for the roughly 710 first-cohort repertoires.

Overall study findings and caveats: Using the classifier, cytomegalovirus status was reportedly diagnosed with high specificity and sensitivity.

The CDR3 consists of 14 residues. V dropped 4 bases and J dropped 2 bases, with 8 bases sitting between them. Germline loops: CDR1 MNHNS, CDR2 SASEGT. The donors were in the roughly 130-subject validation cohort; that cohort was separate from the roughly 700-subject first cohort. About this clone: Its antigen is not identified.

Repertoires were generated with immunoSEQ multiplex PCR, while TCRdb's copy carries only in-frame clones and drops some. This sample has 200,000 to 250,000 clones, with approximately 80% found just once. This TCR derives from a woman in her twenties or thirties in good health and CMV-seropositive. This chain uses TRBV6-1 with TRBJ2-2; perhaps TRBD1 as D (5 bases). Sequencing was performed on PBMCs. The chain's CDR3 is CASSGQSNTGELFF. In DNA, the CDR3 is TGTGCCAGCAGTGGACAGTCAAACACCGGGGAGCTGTTTTTT.